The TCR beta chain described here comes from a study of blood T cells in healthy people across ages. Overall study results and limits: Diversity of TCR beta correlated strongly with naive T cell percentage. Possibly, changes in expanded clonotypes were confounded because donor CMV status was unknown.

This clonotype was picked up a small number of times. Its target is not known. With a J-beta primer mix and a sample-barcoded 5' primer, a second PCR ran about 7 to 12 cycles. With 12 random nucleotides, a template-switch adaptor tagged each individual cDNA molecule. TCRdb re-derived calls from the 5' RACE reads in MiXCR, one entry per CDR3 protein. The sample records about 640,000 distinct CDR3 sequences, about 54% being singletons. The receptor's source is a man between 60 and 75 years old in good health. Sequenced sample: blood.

The CDR3 DNA is TGTGCCAGCAGCCCAAACAGGGCCTTGGGACCCCTCCACTTT. This encodes CASSPNRALGPLHF. The chain links TRBV9 to TRBJ1-6; TRBD1 is a possible D gene (6 bases). Germline V gives CDR1 SGDLS, CDR2 YYNGEE. Trimming removed 4 bases at V and 12 bases at J, with 17 bases between. CDR3 length: 14 residues.